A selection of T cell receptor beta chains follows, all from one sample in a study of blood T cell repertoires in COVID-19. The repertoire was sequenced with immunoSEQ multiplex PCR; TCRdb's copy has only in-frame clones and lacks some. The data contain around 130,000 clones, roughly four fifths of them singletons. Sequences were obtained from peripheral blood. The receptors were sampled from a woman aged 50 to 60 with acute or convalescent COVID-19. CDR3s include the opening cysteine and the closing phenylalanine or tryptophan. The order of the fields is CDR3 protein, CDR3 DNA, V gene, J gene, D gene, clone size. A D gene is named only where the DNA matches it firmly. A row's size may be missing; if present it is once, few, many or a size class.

CDR3 protein: CASSHAGAGTEAFF
CDR3 DNA: TGCGCCAGCAGCCATGCGGGGGCGGGCACTGAAGCTTTCTTT
V gene: TRBV4-1
J gene: TRBJ1-1
D gene: -
clone size: -

CDR3 protein: CASSIEPDRGHGNTIYF
CDR3 DNA: TGTGCCAGTAGTATAGAGCCGGACAGGGGTCATGGAAACACCATATATTTT
V gene: TRBV19
J gene: TRBJ1-3
D gene: TRBD1
clone size: few

CDR3 protein: CASSLTGPGGYTF
CDR3 DNA: TGCGCCAGCAGCTTGACAGGGCCCGGTGGCTACACCTTC
V gene: TRBV5-1
J gene: TRBJ1-2
D gene: -
clone size: -

CDR3 protein: CASGLVAGGYYNEQFF
CDR3 DNA: TGTGCTAGTGGTTTAGTCGCGGGGGGATACTACAATGAGCAGTTCTTC
V gene: TRBV12-5
J gene: TRBJ2-1
D gene: TRBD2
clone size: -

CDR3 protein: CASSQEGGRPDTIYF
CDR3 DNA: TGCGCCAGCAGCCAAGAGGGGGGGAGACCCGACACCATATATTTT
V gene: TRBV4-1
J gene: TRBJ1-3
D gene: -
clone size: -

CDR3 protein: CASSPEAASGDTQYF
CDR3 DNA: TGTGCCAGCAGCCCCGAGGCGGCTAGCGGAGATACGCAGTATTTT
V gene: TRBV7-8
J gene: TRBJ2-3
D gene: TRBD2
clone size: few

CDR3 protein: CASSVGQSNEKLFF
CDR3 DNA: TGTGCCAGCAGCGTAGGACAGAGTAATGAAAAACTGTTTTTT
V gene: TRBV9
J gene: TRBJ1-4
D gene: -
clone size: -

CDR3 protein: CASSIDSGGRQPQHF
CDR3 DNA: TGTGCCAGTAGTATAGATTCAGGGGGCCGTCAGCCCCAGCATTTT
V gene: TRBV19
J gene: TRBJ1-5
D gene: TRBD1
clone size: few

CDR3 protein: CASSHSLRGGVDTQYF
CDR3 DNA: TGTGCCAGCAGCCACTCCCTTCGCGGGGGGGTAGATACGCAGTATTTT
V gene: TRBV14
J gene: TRBJ2-3
D gene: TRBD2
clone size: few

CDR3 protein: CASTPTGRTYGYTF
CDR3 DNA: TGTGCCAGCACCCCGACGGGGAGAACCTATGGCTACACCTTC
V gene: TRBV6-5
J gene: TRBJ1-2
D gene: -
clone size: -

CDR3 protein: CASSTERDSPYGYTF
CDR3 DNA: TGTGCCAGTAGTACGGAACGGGACAGTCCATATGGCTACACCTTC
V gene: TRBV19
J gene: TRBJ1-2
D gene: TRBD1
clone size: few

CDR3 protein: CASQKGAGWTDTQYF
CDR3 DNA: TGTGCCAGCCAAAAAGGTGCAGGGTGGACAGATACGCAGTATTTT
V gene: TRBV3-1/TRBV3-2
J gene: TRBJ2-3
D gene: -
clone size: -